One and the same sample provided the 22 T cell receptor beta chains below, sequenced in a study of early T cells in non-severe SARS-CoV-2 infection. TCRdb re-analysed the 5' RACE reads in MiXCR, keeping a single row per CDR3 protein. The sample has around 30,000 distinct CDR3 sequences; roughly 6% are singletons. The source material was whole blood. These receptors were taken from an adult who was a healthcare worker with PCR-confirmed SARS-CoV-2 infection or an uninfected control (not recorded which).

The rearrangement joins TRBV27 to TRBJ1-4; a weak D match, TRBD1 (6 bases). With 5 bases removed from V and 3 bases from J, the gap between germline ends came to 13 bases. CDR3 length: 15 residues. Germline assignment: CDR1 MNHEY and CDR2 SMNVEV (reference sequence). CDR3 DNA sequence: TGTGCCAGCAGTAAATCCGGGGGGCCTAATGAAAAACTGTTTTTT. Translated: CASSKSGGPNEKLFF.

Notes on this clonotype: A much larger clone differs from this one at a single base, so this may be a read error. The chain couples TRBV12-3 or TRBV12-4 to TRBJ2-4; TRBD2 aligns across 8 bases. Trimming cost V 4 bases and J 10 bases; bases outside gene matches: 9. The CDR3 consists of 14 residues. The chain's CDR3 is CASSSWGLGFIQYF. The CDR3 DNA is TGTGCCAGCAGTTCATGGGGACTAGGATTTATTCAGTACTTC.

At least ten counts were recorded for this clonotype. The chain employs TRBV30 and TRBJ2-1, with D hard to call. The CDR3 sequence is 12 residues long. Germline V gene sequence: CDR1 GTSNPN, CDR2 SVGIG (reference sequence). Trimming took off 1 base at V and 9 bases at J, with 10 bases between the two ends. CDR3 in amino acids: CAWSDDSGEQFF. DNA of the CDR3: TGTGCCTGGAGTGATGATTCCGGTGAGCAGTTCTTC.

J is TRBJ2-1 and V is TRBV7-6, with a tentative D call TRBD2 (6 bases). V was trimmed by 5 bases and J by 4 bases, leaving 9 bases between them. CDR1 is SGHVS, CDR2 FNYEAQ, per germline. This CDR3 is built from 13 residues. CDR3 in amino acids: CASSPAGYNEQFF. In nucleotides, the CDR3 is TGTGCCAGCAGCCCCGCGGGGTACAATGAGCAGTTCTTC.

This clonotype was seen many times. The chain recombines TRBV9 with TRBJ1-1; 7 bases line up with TRBD1. V dropped 4 bases and J dropped 5; count of bases not matched to a gene: 8. The CDR3 sequence is 14 residues long. CDR1 SGDLS and CDR2 YYNGEE come from the germline V gene. As DNA, the CDR3 is TGTGCCAGCAGCCCGGGGGACAGTAGGACTGAAGCTTTCTTT. Translating gives CASSPGDSRTEAFF.

J is TRBJ1-3 and V is TRBV12-3 or TRBV12-4; D ambiguous. V lost 6 bases and J lost 6, with 15 bases in between. This CDR3 region has 14 residues. The CDR3 coding sequence is TGTGCCAGCAGGCCTGGGCGGACTGAAAACACCATATATTTT. Residues: CASRPGRTENTIYF.

The sample holds many counts of this clonotype. The rearrangement joins TRBV5-4 to TRBJ1-1, with 10 bases aligning to TRBD1. The CDR3 totals 15 residues. Trimming at V came to 4 bases and at J to 4 bases, leaving 7 bases not matched to a gene. CDR1 is SGHNT and CDR2 is YYREEE in the germline V gene (reference sequence). In DNA, the CDR3 is TGTGCCAGCAGCGCGACAGGGGGCATCGTCACTGAAGCTTTCTTT. Translating gives CASSATGGIVTEAFF. The full variable domain, rest sourced from reference TRBV5-4 and TRBJ1-1, is ETGVTQSPTHLIKTRGQQVTLRCSSQSGHNTVSWYQQALGQGPQFIFQYYREEENGRGNFPPRFSGLQFPNYSSELNVNALELDDSALYLCASSATGGIVTEAFFGQGTRLTVV.

This clonotype came up a few times. The chain is built from TRBV6-1 and TRBJ2-1, with TRBD1 identical over 8 bases. There are 16 residues in the CDR3. From germline, CDR1 is MNHNS and CDR2 SASEGT. The junction had 14 bases not matched to a gene; V was cut back by 9 bases and J by 4 bases. The CDR3 nucleotides are TGTGCCAGTTCCTACTCCGGGACAGGAATTTACAATGAGCAGTTCTTC. Its protein product is CASSYSGTGIYNEQFF.

This clonotype was counted a few times. This chain links TRBV19 with TRBJ2-7; 11 bases agree with TRBD1. The CDR3 length is 15 residues. Germline assignment: CDR1 LNHDA and CDR2 SQIVND (reference sequence). The ends lost 6 bases at V and 1 base at J; junction bases unmatched: 5. CDR3 amino acids: CASSAGQGASYEQYF. CDR3 nucleotides: TGTGCCAGTAGCGCTGGACAGGGGGCGTCCTACGAGCAGTACTTC.

This clonotype was observed many times. V and J are TRBV29-1 and TRBJ2-1; the D gene is possibly TRBD2 (6 bases). CDR3 length: 13 amino acids. V lost 4 bases, J lost 4 bases, and 11 bases lay in between. CDR1 and CDR2 (germline): SQVTM, ANQGSEA. The CDR3 DNA sequence: TGCAGCGTTGTGGTACGGGAGTACAATGAGCAGTTCTTC. Translated, it gives CSVVVREYNEQFF.

This clonotype was counted between two and nine times. The chain uses TRBV5-1 and TRBJ2-5; TRBD2 matches 8 bases. Looked up from germline, CDR1 is SGHRS and CDR2 is YFSETQ. The CDR3 consists of 14 residues. The V segment lost 4 bases and the J segment 1 base; nucleotides outside the gene matches: 3. In DNA, the CDR3 is TGCGCCAGCAGCGCAGCGGGAGCCCAAGAGACCCAGTACTTC. This encodes CASSAAGAQETQYF.

In this sample, this clonotype turned up many times. The chain links TRBV10-3 to TRBJ1-2; the D gene is possibly TRBD1 (5 bases). Germline V CDR1 and CDR2: ENHRY, SYGVKD. The V and J ends lost 4 bases and 1 base respectively, with 7 bases between them. CDR3 length: 13 amino acids. As DNA, the CDR3 is TGTGCCATCAGTGTGACAGATAACTATGGCTACACCTTC. This gives the protein CAISVTDNYGYTF.

This clonotype was seen at least ten times. The V and J genes are TRBV4-2 and TRBJ1-5; TRBD1 aligns across 8 bases. The CDR3 is 17 amino acids. Per germline, CDR1 LGHNA and CDR2 YNFKEQ. The V and J ends lost 2 bases and 0 bases, in that order; junction bases with no gene match: 6. Here the CDR3 reads CASSQNPGTGSNQPQHF. CDR3 bases: TGTGCCAGCAGCCAAAACCCCGGGACAGGTAGCAATCAGCCCCAGCATTTT.

The chain recombines TRBV4-1 with TRBJ1-1; no definite D call. V lost 1 base and J 7 bases, leaving 19 bases between the germline ends. The CDR3 covers 16 residues. The V gene's germline CDR1 is MGHRA and CDR2 YSYEKL. CDR3 in amino acids: CASSQGPGGVTDEAFF. DNA for the CDR3: TGCGCCAGCAGCCAAGGTCCCGGAGGAGTAACAGATGAAGCTTTCTTT.

This clonotype was seen many times. This chain uses TRBV28 with TRBJ2-1, with unresolved D. Trimming took off 5 bases at V and 5 bases at J, with 16 bases between the two ends. Germline loops: CDR1 MDHEN, CDR2 SYDVKM. CDR3 size: 15 residues. As DNA, the CDR3 is TGTGCCAGCAGTCCTCCGCTCGCTACGAACAATGAGCAGTTCTTC. Protein sequence: CASSPPLATNNEQFF.

This clonotype was seen many times. This chain joins TRBV20-1 and TRBJ2-2; D is unresolved. The V gene lost 3 bases and the J gene lost 3 bases, with 11 bases spanning the gap. The CDR3 spans 14 residues. Germline V gene data show CDR1 as DFQATT and CDR2 as SNEGSKA (reference sequence). DNA of the CDR3: TGCAGTGCTAGTCCACAGAGAGACACCGGGGAGCTGTTTTTT. Its protein is CSASPQRDTGELFF.

The J gene is TRBJ2-1, the V gene TRBV12-3 or TRBV12-4; TRBD2 is a possible D gene (6 bases). This CDR3 region has 12 residues. Trimming removed 3 bases from V and 9 bases from J, with 9 bases in between. CDR3 residues: CASSLAGGEQFF. DNA for the CDR3: TGTGCCAGCAGTTTGGCCGGGGGTGAGCAGTTCTTC.

Ten or more counts support this clonotype. This rearrangement joins TRBV20-1 to TRBJ1-1, with D possibly TRBD1 on 5 matching bases. This CDR3 has 15 amino acids. Per germline, CDR1 DFQATT and CDR2 SNEGSKA (reference sequence). Trimming took off 5 bases at V and 4 bases at J, with 20 bases between the two ends. CDR3 loop: CSARKGGASSTEAFF. As DNA, the CDR3 is TGCAGTGCTCGGAAGGGCGGGGCCTCGAGCACTGAAGCTTTCTTT.

This clonotype has a count of ten or more. V gene TRBV7-6 combines with J gene TRBJ2-1, with 9 bases that match TRBD1. V was clipped by 10 bases and J by 7 bases; unmatched bases: 14. The CDR3 extends over 15 amino acids. Germline V gives CDR1 SGHVS, CDR2 FNYEAQ. The CDR3 DNA is TGTGCCACAACCTCCGGGACAGGGAAATTAAATGAGCAGTTCTTC. Protein product: CATTSGTGKLNEQFF.

Ten or more counts support this clonotype. The chain uses TRBV20-1 and TRBJ2-5, with TRBD1 identical over 7 bases. Germline V gives CDR1 DFQATT, CDR2 SNEGSKA (reference sequence). The CDR3 covers 13 residues. With 5 bases clipped from V and 2 bases from J, the junction kept 5 bases outside the gene matches. Here the CDR3 reads CSAGDRRQETQYF. CDR3 nucleotide sequence: TGCAGTGCTGGGGACAGACGACAAGAGACCCAGTACTTC.

This clonotype came up many times. The V gene is TRBV12-3 or TRBV12-4, the J gene TRBJ2-3; D is ambiguous. V gave up 5 bases and J gave up 4 bases, with 10 bases separating them. This CDR3 is built from 13 residues. CDR3 loop: CASSPNPPDTQYF. The CDR3 DNA is TGTGCCAGCAGTCCTAACCCCCCAGATACGCAGTATTTT.

At least ten counts were recorded for this clonotype. This chain links TRBV12-5 with TRBJ1-1; 10 nucleotides align to TRBD1. J gave up 5 bases and V 2 bases, and 8 bases lay outside the gene matches. The CDR3 has 16 amino acids. Germline lookup yields CDR1 LGHNT and CDR2 FRNRAP. CDR3 in amino acids: CASGLPGQGRWTEAFF. The CDR3 bases are TGTGCTAGTGGTTTGCCGGGACAGGGGCGGTGGACTGAAGCTTTCTTT.